A single sample is the source of the 5 T cell receptor beta chains below, sequenced in a study of beta chain features in type 1 diabetes. Whole-study findings and limits: Shortening that was moderate but significant affected the TCRB CDR3s of Type 1 diabetes patients in all four CD4+ subsets.

For these TCRs, the target antigens are not known. Expressed TCRB transcripts got sequenced, as all isolated RNA was reverse transcribed. Data came from immunoSEQ multiplex PCR; TCRdb stores just in-frame clones and leaves some out. Seen here are more than 250,000 clones, about 15% observed once, and the top ten hold roughly 0.015%. The material sequenced was naive CD4+ T cells from blood. The receptors come from a man younger than 35 with type 1 diabetes.

The chain recombines TRBV28 with TRBJ2-3; D remains ambiguous. The germline V gene encodes CDR1 MDHEN and CDR2 SYDVKM. The V end was cut by 7 bases, the J end by 0 bases, with 8 bases between. The CDR3 length is 13 residues. The CDR3 DNA is TGTGCCAGCAAAGAGAGGAGCACAGATACGCAGTATTTT. Translation gives CASKERSTDTQYF.

The chain combines TRBV29-1 with TRBJ2-7; a possible D gene is TRBD2 (5 bases). The CDR3 contains 14 residues. Trimming took off 4 bases at V and 0 bases at J, with 13 bases between the two ends. Germline V gives CDR1 SQVTM, CDR2 ANQGSEA. The chain's CDR3 is CSVGGPSSSYEQYF. The CDR3 DNA reads TGCAGCGTTGGAGGGCCGTCTAGCTCCTACGAGCAGTACTTC.

The rearrangement links TRBV7-2 to TRBJ2-6; TRBD1 agrees at 8 bases. This CDR3 is 14 amino acids long. Losses at the gene ends were 6 bases for V and 2 bases for J; bases not matched to a gene: 0. The germline CDR1 and CDR2 sequences are SGHTA and FQGNSA. The CDR3 is CASRTGAGANVLTF. CDR3 nucleotides: TGTGCCAGCAGGACAGGGGCTGGGGCCAACGTCCTGACTTTC.

This clone was detected a few times. This chain uses TRBV9 with TRBJ2-1; TRBD2 aligns across 7 bases. Losses at the gene ends were 0 bases for V and 4 bases for J; bases not matched to a gene: 4. Germline assignment: CDR1 SGDLS and CDR2 YYNGEE. This CDR3 spans 15 amino acids. For the CDR3, the DNA is TGTGCCAGCAGCGTAGGCGGGAGTCTTTACAATGAGCAGTTCTTC. Translation gives CASSVGGSLYNEQFF.

This rearrangement joins TRBV6-6 to TRBJ2-7; D possibly corresponds to TRBD1 (6 bases). CDR3 length: 15 residues. Germline V lookup: CDR1 MNHNY, CDR2 SVGAGI (reference sequence). Trimming removed 5 bases from V and 4 bases from J, with 18 bases in between. The CDR3 DNA sequence: TGTGCCAGCAGTGATGGACAGCGAGGCAATTACGAGCAGTACTTC. It encodes CASSDGQRGNYEQYF.